This TCR beta chain was sequenced in a study of blood T cell repertoires in COVID-19. Study summary: Spain, Italy and the United States supplied samples that represented acute and convalescent COVID-19. The cDNA or gDNA used as material had been derived from T cells, B-cell-depleted T cells, or PBMCs.

Seattle patients were enrolled during active infection and followed longitudinally. The CDR3 spans 14 residues. CDR1 is SGHRS and CDR2 is YFSETQ in the germline V gene. V was pared by 2 bases and J by 5 bases, with 13 bases between. The protocol was immunoSEQ multiplex PCR, while the TCRdb copy is restricted to in-frame clones and leaves out a portion. The table lists 200,000 to 250,000 clones, approximately 85% of them singletons. The chain couples TRBV5-1 to TRBJ2-5; D perhaps matches TRBD1 (6 bases). This TCR was sampled from an older woman with COVID-19, enrolled during active disease. Sequencing was done on a sample of peripheral blood. The CDR3 spells CASSFGRDRETQYF. CDR3 bases: TGCGCCAGCAGCTTCGGAAGAGACAGGGAGACCCAGTACTTC.